The entry below gives a single TCR beta chain sequence along with its context. Germline lookup yields CDR1 SGHVS and CDR2 FNYEAQ. The CDR3 loop spans 13 amino acids. Trimming stripped 7 bases from V and 1 base from J, with 10 bases between. Some clones are missing from TCRdb's copy, which holds only in-frame ones; the method was immunoSEQ multiplex PCR. The sample lists about 240,000 clones; just under 90% were seen once. This record comes from a study of cytomegalovirus exposure and HLA in healthy donors. The sample comprised PBMCs. This sequence joins TRBV7-6 and TRBJ1-1; D gene uncertain. The source is a young man in good health and CMV-seronegative. The CDR3 DNA sequence: TGTGCCAGCACCCCAGGCCCGAACACTGAAGCTTTCTTT. As protein: CASTPGPNTEAFF.